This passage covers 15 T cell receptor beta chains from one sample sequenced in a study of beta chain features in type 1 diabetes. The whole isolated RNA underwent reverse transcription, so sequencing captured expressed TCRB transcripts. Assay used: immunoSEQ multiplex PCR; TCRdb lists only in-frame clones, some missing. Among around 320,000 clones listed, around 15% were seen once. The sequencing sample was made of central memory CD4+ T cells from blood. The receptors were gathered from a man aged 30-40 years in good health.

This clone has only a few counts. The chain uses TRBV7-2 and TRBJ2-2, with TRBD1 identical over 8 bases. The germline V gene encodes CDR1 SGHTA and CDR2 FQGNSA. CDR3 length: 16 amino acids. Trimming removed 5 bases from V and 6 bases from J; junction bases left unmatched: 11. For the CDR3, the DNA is TGTGCCAGCAGCGTTTCCAGGGGGCGCGGGGCCGGGGAGCTGTTTTTT. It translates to CASSVSRGRGAGELFF.

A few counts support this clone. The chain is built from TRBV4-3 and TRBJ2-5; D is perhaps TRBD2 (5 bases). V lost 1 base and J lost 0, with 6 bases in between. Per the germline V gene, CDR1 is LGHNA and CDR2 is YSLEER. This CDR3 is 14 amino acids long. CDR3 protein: CASSQGGYQETQYF. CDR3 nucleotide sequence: TGCGCCAGCAGCCAAGGCGGGTACCAAGAGACCCAGTACTTC.

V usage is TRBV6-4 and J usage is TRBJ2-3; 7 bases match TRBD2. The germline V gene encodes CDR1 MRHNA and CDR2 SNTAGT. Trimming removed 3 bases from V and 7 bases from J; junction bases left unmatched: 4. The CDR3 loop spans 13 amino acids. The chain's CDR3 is CASSETSLNTQYF. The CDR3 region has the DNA TGTGCCAGCAGTGAGACTAGCCTGAATACGCAGTATTTT.

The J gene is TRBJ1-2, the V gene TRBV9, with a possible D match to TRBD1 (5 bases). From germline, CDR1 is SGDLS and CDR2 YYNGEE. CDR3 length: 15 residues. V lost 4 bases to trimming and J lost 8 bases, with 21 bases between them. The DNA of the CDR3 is TGTGCCAGCAGCAGGACACCTGACCAAGATTGGGGCTACACCTTC. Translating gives CASSRTPDQDWGYTF.

The CDR3 DNA sequence: TGTGCCAGCAGTGAGACTTTGGGGACGGGCGTGCAGTACGTC. Its protein product is CASSETLGTGVQYV. The chain is built from TRBV6-5 and TRBJ2-7; D assignment may be TRBD1 or TRBD2 (5 bases each). Germline V gene sequence: CDR1 MNHEY, CDR2 SVGAGI. The V and J ends lost 5 bases and 9 bases respectively, with 20 bases between them. The CDR3 sequence is 14 residues long.

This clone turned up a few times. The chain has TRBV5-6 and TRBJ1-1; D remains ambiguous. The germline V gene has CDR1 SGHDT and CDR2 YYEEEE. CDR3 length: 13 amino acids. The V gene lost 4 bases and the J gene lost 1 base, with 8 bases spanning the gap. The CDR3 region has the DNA TGTGCCAGCAGCCGTACTCCGAACACTGAAGCTTTCTTT. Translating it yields CASSRTPNTEAFF.

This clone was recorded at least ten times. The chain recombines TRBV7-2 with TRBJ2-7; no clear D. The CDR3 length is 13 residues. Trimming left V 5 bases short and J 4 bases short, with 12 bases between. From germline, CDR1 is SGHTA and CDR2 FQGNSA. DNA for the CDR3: TGTGCCAGCAGCCCTCGTCGGTATTACGAGCAGTACTTC. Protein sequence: CASSPRRYYEQYF.

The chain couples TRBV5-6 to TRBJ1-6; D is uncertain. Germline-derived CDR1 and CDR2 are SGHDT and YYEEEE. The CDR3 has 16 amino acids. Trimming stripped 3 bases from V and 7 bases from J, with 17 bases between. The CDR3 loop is CASSSSRTAGNSPLHF. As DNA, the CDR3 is TGTGCCAGCAGCTCTTCTCGGACGGCAGGAAATTCACCCCTCCACTTT.

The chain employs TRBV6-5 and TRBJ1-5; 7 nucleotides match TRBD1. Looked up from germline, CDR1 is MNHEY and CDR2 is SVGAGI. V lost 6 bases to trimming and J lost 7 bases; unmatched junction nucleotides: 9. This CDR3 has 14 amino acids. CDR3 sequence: CASRPGTESQPQHF. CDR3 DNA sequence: TGTGCCAGCAGACCCGGGACAGAAAGCCAGCCCCAGCATTTT.

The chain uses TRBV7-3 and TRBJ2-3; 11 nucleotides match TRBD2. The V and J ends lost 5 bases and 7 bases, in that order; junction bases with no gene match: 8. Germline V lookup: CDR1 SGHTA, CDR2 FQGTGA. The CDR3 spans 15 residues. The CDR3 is CASSPKLAGVNTQYF. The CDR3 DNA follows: TGTGCCAGCAGCCCTAAACTAGCGGGAGTAAATACGCAGTATTTT.

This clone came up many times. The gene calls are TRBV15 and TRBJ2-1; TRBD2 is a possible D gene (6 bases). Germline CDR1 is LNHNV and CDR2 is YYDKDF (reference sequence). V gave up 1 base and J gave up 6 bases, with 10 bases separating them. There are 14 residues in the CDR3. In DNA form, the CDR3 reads TGTGCCACCAGCAGAGTCGGTAGCGGCAATGAGCAGTTCTTC. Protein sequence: CATSRVGSGNEQFF.

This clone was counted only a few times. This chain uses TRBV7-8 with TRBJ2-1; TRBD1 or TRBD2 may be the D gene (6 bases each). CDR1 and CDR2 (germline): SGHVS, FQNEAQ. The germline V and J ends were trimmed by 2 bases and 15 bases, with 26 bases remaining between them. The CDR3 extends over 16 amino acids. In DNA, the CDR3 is TGTGCCAGCAGCTTACCTTGGGGGCGGGGAGAACCCAGTCGGTTCTTC. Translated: CASSLPWGRGEPSRFF.

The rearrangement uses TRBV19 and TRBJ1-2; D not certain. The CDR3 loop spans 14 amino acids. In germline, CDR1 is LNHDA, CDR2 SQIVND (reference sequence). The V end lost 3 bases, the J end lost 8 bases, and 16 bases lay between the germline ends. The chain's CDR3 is CASSIRPEGRGYTF. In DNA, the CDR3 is TGTGCCAGTAGTATCCGGCCGGAGGGCCGGGGCTACACCTTC.

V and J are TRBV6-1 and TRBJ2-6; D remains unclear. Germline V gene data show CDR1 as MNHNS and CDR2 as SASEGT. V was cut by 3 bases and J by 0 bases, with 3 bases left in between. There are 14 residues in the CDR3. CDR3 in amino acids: CASSEASGANVLTF. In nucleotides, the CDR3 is TGTGCCAGCAGTGAGGCCTCTGGGGCCAACGTCCTGACTTTC.

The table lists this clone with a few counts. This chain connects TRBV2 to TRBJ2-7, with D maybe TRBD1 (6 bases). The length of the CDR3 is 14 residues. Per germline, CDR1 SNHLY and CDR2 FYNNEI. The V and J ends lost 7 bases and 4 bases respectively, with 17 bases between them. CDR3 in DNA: TGTGCCAGCACTTCAGGGGTTGGTGGATACGAGCAGTACTTC. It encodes CASTSGVGGYEQYF.